This T cell receptor (beta chain) appears in the sequencing data of a study of radiotherapy plus CTLA-4 blockade in lung cancer. Background on the study: Disease control reached approximately 29%, with objective responses in 15% to 20%.

Points from the study as a whole: Reports state that early shifts in blood T cell clones, with interferon-beta, best predicted response. In blood, TCR clones derived from the tumor expanded after radiotherapy plus ipilimumab.

The CDR3 sequence is 15 residues long. Per germline, CDR1 ENHRY and CDR2 SYGVKD. V gave up 3 bases and J gave up 1 base; unmatched junction bases: 6. Sequencing used immunoSEQ multiplex PCR; TCRdb keeps in-frame clones, though not all of them. The sample shows about 95,000 clones, roughly four fifths of them seen only once. To note about this clone: Antigen unknown.

The TCR sequence derives from a human donor with non-small cell lung cancer who had stable disease on radiotherapy plus ipilimumab. The input for sequencing was peripheral blood, taken from a patient treated with radiotherapy plus ipilimumab. This chain links TRBV10-3 with TRBJ2-7, with 7 bases fitting TRBD1. DNA of the CDR3: TGTGCCATCAGTGACCCCGGACAGGAATCCTACGAGCAGTACTTC. Residues: CAISDPGQESYEQYF.